Listed here are 13 T cell receptor beta chains from one sample, sequenced in a study of CD4+ T cells in melanoma (dated by TCRdb to between 2021 and 2023). Libraries were built with the immunoSEQ multiplex PCR assay. Imported from immuneACCESS, the table was reduced by TCRdb to in-frame sequences with V and J called. These copies leave out some clones; in studies compared against another copy, an unresolved V gene accounts for under half, and the cause of the remainder is not known. The sample data list roughly 50,000 clones, and roughly nine tenths of these were observed just once. The ten largest clones take up about 12% of the sample. Sequenced input: peripheral blood. The source is a human donor with melanoma.

The chain combines TRBV5-4 with TRBJ1-1; D gene uncertain. Trimming removed 0 bases from V and 8 bases from J, with 8 bases in between. CDR1 is SGHNT, CDR2 YYREEE, per germline (reference sequence). CDR3 length equals 12 residues. In DNA, the CDR3 is TGTGCCAGCAGCTTGGGTACCACAGAAGCTTTCTTT. This sequence encodes CASSLGTTEAFF.

The chain is built from TRBV21-1 and TRBJ1-2; the table's D call TRBD1 went unverified against the DNA. TRBV21-1 is assigned pseudogene status. The CDR3 sequence is 16 residues long. The CDR3 nucleotides read TGTGCCAGCAGCAAAGGAAACAGGGGGCGGAAGTATGGCTACACCTTC. It translates to CASSKGNRGRKYGYTF.

The chain combines TRBV7-3 with TRBJ2-1; D might be TRBD2 (5 bases). This CDR3 has 14 residues. Trimming took off 4 bases at V and 7 bases at J, with 14 bases between the two ends. Germline V gene data show CDR1 as SGHTA and CDR2 as FQGTGA. The CDR3 coding sequence is TGTGCCAGCAGCTCCCCAAGGTCGGGAAATGAGCAGTTCTTC. Translation: CASSSPRSGNEQFF.

The V gene is TRBV19, the J gene TRBJ2-3, with a tentative D call TRBD1 (6 bases). Trimming pared 9 bases from V and 1 base from J, leaving 14 bases between. The length of the CDR3 is 14 residues. Germline-derived CDR1 and CDR2 are LNHDA and SQIVND (reference sequence). The DNA of the CDR3 is TGTGCCAGCACACAGGGTGGGGGCACAGATACGCAGTATTTT. It translates to CASTQGGGTDTQYF.

The chain has TRBV15 and TRBJ1-3; 7 positions agree with TRBD1. Per the germline V gene, CDR1 is LNHNV and CDR2 is YYDKDF (reference sequence). After removal of 2 bases from V and 4 bases from J, the junction contained 5 bases not matched to a gene. The CDR3 is 15 amino acids. CDR3 sequence: CATSRPGTAGNTIYF. CDR3 sequence (DNA): TGTGCCACCAGCAGACCCGGGACAGCAGGAAACACCATATATTTT.

The genes are TRBV18 and TRBJ2-1, with D perhaps TRBD1 (6 bases). The germline gives CDR1 KGHSH, CDR2 LQKENI. This CDR3 spans 15 amino acids. V lost 3 bases to trimming and J lost 1 base, with 10 bases between them. CDR3 region: CASSPDSLSYNEQFF. The CDR3 DNA is TGTGCCAGCTCACCGGACAGTTTATCCTACAATGAGCAGTTCTTC.

The table lists this clone with a few counts. CDR3 in DNA: TGTGCCAGTAGTCTCGCAGGGCAGGGTGAAAAACTGTTTTTT. Amino acid sequence: CASSLAGQGEKLFF. This chain joins TRBV19 and TRBJ1-4, with D maybe TRBD1 (5 bases). V gave up 5 bases and J gave up 7 bases, with 14 bases separating them. CDR1 and CDR2 (germline): LNHDA, SQIVND (reference sequence). The CDR3 contains 14 residues.

This clone has just one count. J is TRBJ1-3 and V is TRBV5-6; TRBD1 matches at 7 bases. Germline-derived CDR1 and CDR2 are SGHDT and YYEEEE. This CDR3 has 14 residues. Unmatched junction bases numbered 3, after V lost 4 bases and J lost 2 bases. CDR3 DNA sequence: TGTGCCAGCAGCGGAACAGGGGCTGGAAACACCATATATTTT. Encoded protein: CASSGTGAGNTIYF.

In regard to this clone: The junction and the germline gene differ at one end; a read error may be behind it. V usage is TRBV7-8 and J usage is TRBJ2-1; unclear D gene. The CDR3 sequence is 15 residues long. Germline-derived CDR1 and CDR2 are SGHVS and FQNEAQ. Here the CDR3 DNA reads TGTGCCAGCAGCTTTGGACCGATCTCCGACAATGAGCAGTTCTTC. Encoded protein: CASSFGPISDNEQFF.

The chain combines TRBV7-9 with TRBJ1-1, with a tentative D call TRBD1 (6 bases). This CDR3 comprises 13 residues. V lost 4 bases to trimming and J lost 4 bases, with 10 bases between them. Germline V lookup: CDR1 SEHNR, CDR2 FQNEAQ (reference sequence). In nucleotides, the CDR3 is TGTGCCAGCAGCTCCAGGGGCGGCACTGAAGCTTTCTTT. Protein product: CASSSRGGTEAFF.

This chain links TRBV28 with TRBJ1-2; 7 nucleotides align to TRBD1. V gave up 6 bases and J gave up 4 bases; unmatched junction bases: 8. This CDR3 comprises 14 residues. Germline CDR1 reads MDHEN; CDR2 reads SYDVKM. CDR3 sequence: CASRSQQGSYGYTF. CDR3 DNA sequence: TGTGCCAGCAGGTCCCAACAGGGGAGCTATGGCTACACCTTC.

The chain recombines TRBV28 with TRBJ2-7, with 13 bases matching TRBD2. This CDR3 has 15 amino acids. Germline CDR1 reads MDHEN; CDR2 reads SYDVKM. The CDR3 DNA follows: TGTGCAACGTGCCCCGAAGGACTAGCGGGGGTACAGCAGTACTTC. It specifies CATCPEGLAGVQQYF.

The chain combines TRBV27 with TRBJ2-7; possibly TRBD1 for D (6 bases). This CDR3 comprises 11 residues. V shed 9 bases and J shed 7 bases, with 13 bases lying between them. The germline gives CDR1 MNHEY, CDR2 SMNVEV (reference sequence). CDR3 sequence reads: CASRTGWEQYF. CDR3 sequence (DNA): TGTGCCAGTAGAACAGGGTGGGAGCAGTACTTC.